The following is a TCR beta chain sequence with its context. The data stem from a study of OX40 agonist ivuxolimab in advanced cancers. About the study: Partial responses occurred in three patients (one hepatocellular carcinoma, two cutaneous melanoma).

Some clones are missing from TCRdb's copy, which holds only in-frame ones; the method was immunoSEQ multiplex PCR. The sample shows about 79,000 clones, approximately 84% of them seen only once. The TCR comes from an adult with an advanced solid tumor such as melanoma, head and neck, liver or kidney cancer. Here the sequenced sample was CD4+ or CD8+ T cells sorted from blood, taken in a trial of the OX40 agonist ivuxolimab.

CDR3 amino acids: CAWKGQATDTQYF. Written as DNA, the CDR3 is TGTGCCTGGAAGGGACAGGCCACAGATACGCAGTATTTT. The V gene is TRBV30, the J gene TRBJ2-3; TRBD1 matches 8 bases. The length of the CDR3 is 13 residues. Germline values: CDR1 GTSNPN, CDR2 SVGIG (reference sequence). V shed 4 bases, J shed 2 bases, and the junction held 2 bases outside the gene matches.